This T cell receptor (beta chain) was documented in a study of blood T cells in healthy people across ages (dated by TCRdb to the mid-2010s). About the study as a whole: Template switching captured roughly one uniquely barcoded TCR beta cDNA molecule per two T cells in model experiments. Age-related changes in TCR beta repertoire diversity were measured in the study by deep sequencing normalized with unique cDNA molecular identifiers. Donors were grouped into four age groups: young (average roughly 16 years), middle-aged (39), aged (roughly 67) and long-lived (roughly 80). To avoid experimental bias, donors of different ages were randomly spread across the sequencing lanes. Two additional independent replicas of 1 million unique cDNA reads from the same blood draw were analyzed for two donors (one aged 18 to 30 and one aged 80 or older). Study-wide findings and limitations: Because donor CMV infection status was unknown, age-related changes in expanded clonotypes were potentially confounded. Conclusive comparison of naive and antigen-experienced compartments was prevented by the profiling of bulk unsorted PBMCs. Observed TCR beta diversity per million T cells fell roughly linearly with age, and a significant reduction was already apparent by age roughly 41. Compared with the aged group, the long-lived group had more naive CD4+ T cells, fewer expanded clones and increased TCR diversity, suggesting age selection. A strong correlation was found between observed TCR beta diversity and the percentage of naive T cells measured by flow cytometry. Total diversity estimates from one million sequenced T cells were considered lower bounds and underestimates.

Systemically healthy Caucasian individuals from Russia, some 36 in total and aged roughly 6 to 100 years, were included as donors. Around 9.7 milliliters of peripheral blood were collected from each donor into EDTA-treated Vacutainer tubes. PBMCs were isolated by Ficoll-Paque density-gradient centrifugation, with at least 7 million obtained per sample. Total RNA was extracted from PBMCs with Trizol reagent, with at least 5.5 micrograms obtained per sample. The percentages of naive CD45RAhigh/CD27high T cells were determined by flow cytometry on a PBMC aliquot from every donor. The library was produced with 5' RACE. Data came from an Illumina HiSeq 2500. A second PCR of 7 to 11 cycles was performed with a sample-barcoded 5' primer and a J-beta primer mix. Each TCR beta cDNA molecule received a unique molecular identifier from a template-switch 5' adaptor carrying 12 random nucleotides. Each sample yielded at least 2.5 million CDR3-containing paired-end reads. All of the RNA was converted into first-strand cDNA using the Mint cDNA synthesis kit, with a TRBC-specific oligonucleotide serving as the primer. Following uracil-DNA glycosylase treatment, all cDNA underwent a first 18-cycle PCR with the universal primers M1SS and BC2_uni_R. The original methods were these. Normalization of each sample was performed by random selection of 1 million high-quality reads, each carrying a distinct molecular identifier. Instead of being binned into consensus sequences, reads that shared molecular identifiers were thrown out. MiTCR, run with a Q25 quality threshold and the strictest error-elimination algorithm, handled CDR3 identification, clonotype clustering and error correction. A nonparametric unseen species model using Euler transformation provided a lower-bound estimate of total TCR beta diversity. TCRdb redid the processing of the public reads, applying fastp at Q25 and MiXCR, and retained in-frame beta chains. Identical CDR3 proteins give one entry, which carries the most common genes and DNA. For this entry, the V and J calls and clone size follow TCRdb and not the study's own pipeline. Present in this sample are 600,000 or so distinct CDR3 sequences, about 30% of which were seen just once. The ten biggest clones cover around a sixth of the sample.

Including the terminal cysteine and phenylalanine, the CDR3 comprises 15 residues. Here the CDR3 DNA is all that survives: 45 bases in frame from base 1. Cut back by 6 bases and 7 bases, the V and J ends lie 21 bases apart. CDR1 and CDR2 are drawn from the germline V gene (reference sequence): LNHNV, YYDKDF. This clonotype showed up many times. No antigen is known for it. No clone much larger than this one lies a single base away; base qualities are absent. The sequence joins TRBV15 to TRBJ1-2; matching of 6 bases hints at TRBD1 as the D gene. Sequenced material: blood. The TCR originated in a woman aged 80 or over in good health. The CDR3 reads as follows: CATRTGQSRVGGYTF. The nucleotides are TGTGCCACCAGGACGGGACAATCTCGCGTCGGTGGCTACACCTTC.